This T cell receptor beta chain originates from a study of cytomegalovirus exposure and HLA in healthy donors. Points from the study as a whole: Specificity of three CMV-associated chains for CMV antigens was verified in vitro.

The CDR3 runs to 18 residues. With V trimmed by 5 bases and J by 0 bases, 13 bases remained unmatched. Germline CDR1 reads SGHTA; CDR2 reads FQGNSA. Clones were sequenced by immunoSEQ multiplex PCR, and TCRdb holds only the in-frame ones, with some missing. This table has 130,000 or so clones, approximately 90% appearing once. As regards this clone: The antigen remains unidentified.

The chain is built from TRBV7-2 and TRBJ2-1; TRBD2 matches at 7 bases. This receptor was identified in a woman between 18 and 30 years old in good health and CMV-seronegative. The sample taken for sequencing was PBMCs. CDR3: CASSLWGRGGSSYNEQFF. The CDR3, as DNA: TGTGCCAGCAGCCTATGGGGGAGGGGCGGGAGCTCCTACAATGAGCAGTTCTTC.